The T cell receptor beta chain described here comes from a study of blood T cell repertoires in COVID-19. Sequenced by immunoSEQ multiplex PCR; TCRdb stores in-frame clones only, minus some. The sample contains tens of thousands of clones, 85% of which appear only once. This CDR3 comprises 12 residues. Trimming left V 4 bases short and J 3 bases short, with 9 bases between. Germline values: CDR1 SQVTM, CDR2 ANQGSEA. V and J are TRBV29-1 and TRBJ1-2; D ambiguous. The sequencing input was peripheral blood. This clonotype was obtained from a human donor in a cohort sampled during active COVID-19. In DNA, the CDR3 is TGCAGCGTTGGGGAGAGGGACTATGGCTACACCTTC. It encodes CSVGERDYGYTF.